This is a list of T cell receptor beta chains from one sample in a study of human T cells and chemical hapten exposure. TCRdb processed the RACE reads anew with MiXCR; each CDR3 protein has one entry. Of about 70,000 distinct CDR3 sequences in the sample, roughly 6.1% were seen once. Sequenced: whole blood. All receptors derive from a female donor in good health. Some clones in this sample may be carry-over from other donors' samples. CDR3s include the opening cysteine and the closing phenylalanine or tryptophan. A D gene is named only where the DNA matches it firmly. Expanded clones are given a class, and other clones once, few, many or no size at all.

abundance	d_gene	j_gene	v_gene	CDR3aa	CDR3nt
many	.	TRBJ1-4	TRBV12-3/TRBV12-4	CASSLAGVEKLFF	TGTGCCAGCAGTTTAGCGGGGGTTGAAAAACTGTTTTTT
many	.	TRBJ1-4	TRBV5-5	CASSQVTTNEKLFF	TGTGCCAGCAGCCAAGTTACAACTAATGAAAAACTGTTTTTT
many	TRBD2	TRBJ2-7	TRBV20-1	CSARDKSGKVSYEQYF	TGCAGTGCTAGAGATAAGAGCGGGAAAGTCTCCTACGAGCAGTACTTC
few	TRBD2	TRBJ2-3	TRBV10-2	CASRLAGAADTQYF	TGCGCCAGCAGGCTAGCGGGAGCTGCAGATACGCAGTATTTT
few	TRBD1	TRBJ2-3	TRBV2	CASTGTASTDTQYF	TGTGCCAGCACTGGGACAGCTAGCACAGATACGCAGTATTTT
many	.	TRBJ2-3	TRBV7-9	CASSQTTTSTDTQYF	TGTGCCAGCAGCCAAACCACTACGAGCACAGATACGCAGTATTTT
few	.	TRBJ2-3	TRBV25-1	CASSASAASRYF	TGTGCCAGCAGTGCCTCAGCAGCTAGCCGATATTTT
.	.	TRBJ2-7	TRBV20-1	CSARYLSSYEQYF	TGCAGTGCTAGATATCTTAGCTCCTACGAGCAGTACTTC
few	TRBD2	TRBJ2-3	TRBV7-2	CASSGTSGDNTDTQYF	TGTGCCAGCAGCGGGACTAGCGGGGATAATACAGATACGCAGTATTTT
.	TRBD1	TRBJ1-2	TRBV28	CASSETGFGIRGYTF	TGTGCCAGCAGTGAGACAGGGTTCGGTATTAGGGGCTACACCTTC
many	.	TRBJ2-3	TRBV28	CASSSQGSSTDTQYF	TGTGCCAGCAGTTCTCAAGGGTCTAGCACAGATACGCAGTATTTT
few	.	TRBJ2-7	TRBV29-1	CSVEEGTGGEQYF	TGCAGCGTTGAGGAAGGGACGGGTGGGGAGCAGTACTTC
few	.	TRBJ2-5	TRBV29-1	CSVVELRERETQYF	TGCAGCGTTGTAGAGTTAAGGGAAAGAGAGACCCAGTACTTC
many	.	TRBJ1-5	TRBV12-3/TRBV12-4	CASSLLASNQPQHF	TGTGCCAGCAGTTTATTAGCTAGCAATCAGCCCCAGCATTTT
many	TRBD2	TRBJ2-1	TRBV6-2/TRBV6-3	CASSSPPPGLAGVFGQGEQFF	TGTGCCAGCAGTTCCCCCCCTCCGGGACTAGCGGGAGTTTTTGGCCAAGGTGAGCAGTTCTTC
many	.	TRBJ2-3	TRBV5-1	CASSLLAISTDTQYF	TGCGCCAGCAGCTTGTTAGCGATAAGCACAGATACGCAGTATTTT
few	.	TRBJ1-5	TRBV3-1	CASSQDPGGNQPQHF	TGTGCCAGCAGCCAAGATCCAGGGGGCAATCAGCCCCAGCATTTT
many	.	TRBJ2-3	TRBV20-1	CSARYPLTDTQYF	TGCAGTGCCCGGTATCCGCTCACAGATACGCAGTATTTT
few	.	TRBJ2-1	TRBV5-1	CASSLDSTNEQFF	TGCGCCAGCAGCTTGGACAGCACTAATGAGCAGTTCTTC
many	.	TRBJ1-2	TRBV30	CAWIRSGYGYTF	TGTGCCTGGATTCGCAGCGGGTATGGCTACACCTTC
many	TRBD1	TRBJ1-1	TRBV5-1	CASSRTGNTEAFF	TGCGCCAGCAGCAGGACAGGAAACACTGAAGCTTTCTTT
many	.	TRBJ2-3	TRBV7-2	CASGGNTQYF	TGTGCCAGCGGGGGGAATACGCAGTATTTT
many	TRBD2	TRBJ2-1	TRBV11-2	CASSHGLAVYNEQFF	TGTGCCAGCAGCCACGGACTAGCTGTCTACAATGAGCAGTTCTTC
few	TRBD1	TRBJ2-1	TRBV28	CASFRTGVYNEQFF	TGTGCCAGCTTTCGGACAGGGGTCTACAATGAGCAGTTCTTC
many	TRBD2	TRBJ2-1	TRBV4-2	CASSLSGSDSFDEQFF	TGTGCCAGCAGCCTTAGCGGGAGTGATAGTTTCGATGAGCAGTTCTTC
many	.	TRBJ2-5	TRBV30	CAWSLDSGEETQYF	TGTGCCTGGAGTTTAGACAGTGGCGAAGAGACCCAGTACTTC
.	.	TRBJ2-3	TRBV12-3/TRBV12-4	CASTPGHSTDTQYF	TGTGCCAGCACCCCGGGACATAGCACAGATACGCAGTATTTT
.	TRBD2	TRBJ2-1	TRBV7-2	CASSLSREGEQFF	TGTGCCAGCAGCTTATCGCGGGAGGGGGAGCAGTTCTTC
few	.	TRBJ2-1	TRBV9	CASSVRDDYNEQFF	TGTGCCAGCAGCGTCAGGGACGATTACAATGAGCAGTTCTTC
many	TRBD2	TRBJ2-3	TRBV9	CASSVTLAGADTQYF	TGTGCCAGCAGCGTTACCTTAGCGGGAGCAGATACGCAGTATTTT